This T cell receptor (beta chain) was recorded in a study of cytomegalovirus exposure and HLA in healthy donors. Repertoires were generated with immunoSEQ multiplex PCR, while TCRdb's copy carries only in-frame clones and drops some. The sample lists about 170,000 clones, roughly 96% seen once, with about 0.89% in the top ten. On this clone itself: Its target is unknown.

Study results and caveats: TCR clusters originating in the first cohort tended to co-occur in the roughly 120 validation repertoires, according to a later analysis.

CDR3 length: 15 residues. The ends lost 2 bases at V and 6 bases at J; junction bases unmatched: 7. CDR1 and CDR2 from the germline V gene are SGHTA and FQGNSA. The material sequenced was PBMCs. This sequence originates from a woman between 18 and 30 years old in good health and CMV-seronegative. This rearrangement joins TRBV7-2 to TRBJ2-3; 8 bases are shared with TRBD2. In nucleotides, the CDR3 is TGTGCCAGCAGCTTATTGGTAGCGGGGATGGATACGCAGTATTTT. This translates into CASSLLVAGMDTQYF.